Sequencing of this T cell receptor beta chain was carried out in a study of blood T cell repertoires in COVID-19. Using immunoSEQ multiplex PCR, the repertoire was profiled, and TCRdb retains in-frame clones only, with some absent. The repertoire has roughly 300,000 clones, 80% to 90% of them found once; the top ten carry about 4.2%. Germline CDR1 and CDR2: LGHNA and YNFKEQ. The junction had 20 bases not matched to a gene; V was cut back by 4 bases and J by 8 bases. There are 18 residues in the CDR3. The J gene is TRBJ1-1, the V gene TRBV4-2; 9 bases line up with TRBD1. Sequencing input: PBMCs or T cells enriched from blood (not recorded which). This receptor was taken from a woman aged 40 to 55 with acute COVID-19. CDR3 bases: TGTGCCAGCAGCCCAATTCGAGGGGACAGGGAAGGGGCCGCCGAAGCTTTCTTT. It codes for CASSPIRGDREGAAEAFF.